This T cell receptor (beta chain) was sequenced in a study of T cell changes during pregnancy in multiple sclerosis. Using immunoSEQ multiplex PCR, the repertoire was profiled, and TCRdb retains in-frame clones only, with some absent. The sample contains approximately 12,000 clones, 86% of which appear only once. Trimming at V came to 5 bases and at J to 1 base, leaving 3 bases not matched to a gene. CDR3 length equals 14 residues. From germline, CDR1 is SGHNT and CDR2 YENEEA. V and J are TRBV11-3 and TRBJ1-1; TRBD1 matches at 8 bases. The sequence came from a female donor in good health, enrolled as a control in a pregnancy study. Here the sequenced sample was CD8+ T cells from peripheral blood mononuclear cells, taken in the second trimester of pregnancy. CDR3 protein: CASSGDRGNTEAFF. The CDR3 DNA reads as TGTGCCAGCAGCGGCGACAGGGGGAACACTGAAGCTTTCTTT.